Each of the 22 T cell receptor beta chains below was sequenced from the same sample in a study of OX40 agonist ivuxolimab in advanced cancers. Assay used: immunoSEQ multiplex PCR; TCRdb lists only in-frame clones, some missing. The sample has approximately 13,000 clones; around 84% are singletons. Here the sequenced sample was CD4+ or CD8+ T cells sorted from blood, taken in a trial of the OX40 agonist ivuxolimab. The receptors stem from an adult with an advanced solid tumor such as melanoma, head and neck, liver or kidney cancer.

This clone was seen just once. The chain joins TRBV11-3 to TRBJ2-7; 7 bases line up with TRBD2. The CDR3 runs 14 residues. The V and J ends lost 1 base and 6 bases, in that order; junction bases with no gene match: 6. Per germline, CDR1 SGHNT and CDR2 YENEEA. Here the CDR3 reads CASSLGVGGSEQYF. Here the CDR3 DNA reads TGTGCCAGCAGCTTAGGGGTCGGGGGGTCCGAGCAGTACTTC. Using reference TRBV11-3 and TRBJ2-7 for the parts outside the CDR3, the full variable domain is EAGVVQSPRYKIIEKKQPVAFWCNPISGHNTLYWYLQNLGQGPELLIRYENEEAVDDSQLPKDRFSAERLKGVDSTLKIQPAELGDSAVYLCASSLGVGGSEQYFGPGTRLTVT.

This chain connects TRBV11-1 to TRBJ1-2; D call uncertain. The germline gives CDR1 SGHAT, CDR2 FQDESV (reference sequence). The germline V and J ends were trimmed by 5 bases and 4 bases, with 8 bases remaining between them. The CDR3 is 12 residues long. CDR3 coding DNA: TGTGCCAGCAGCGCGGGAAGCTATGGCTACACCTTC. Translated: CASSAGSYGYTF.

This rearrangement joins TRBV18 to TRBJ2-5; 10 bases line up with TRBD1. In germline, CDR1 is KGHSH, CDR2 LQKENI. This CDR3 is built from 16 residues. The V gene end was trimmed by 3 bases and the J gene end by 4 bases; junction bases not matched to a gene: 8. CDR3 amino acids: CASSPLRDRGGETQYF. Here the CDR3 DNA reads TGTGCCAGCTCACCGCTCCGGGACAGGGGTGGAGAGACCCAGTACTTC.

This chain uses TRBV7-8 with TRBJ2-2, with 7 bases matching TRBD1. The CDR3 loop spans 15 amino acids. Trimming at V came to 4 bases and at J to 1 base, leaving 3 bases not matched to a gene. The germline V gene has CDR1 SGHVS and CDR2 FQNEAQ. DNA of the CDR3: TGTGCCAGCAGCTCAAGGACAGGGAACACCGGGGAGCTGTTTTTT. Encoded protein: CASSSRTGNTGELFF.

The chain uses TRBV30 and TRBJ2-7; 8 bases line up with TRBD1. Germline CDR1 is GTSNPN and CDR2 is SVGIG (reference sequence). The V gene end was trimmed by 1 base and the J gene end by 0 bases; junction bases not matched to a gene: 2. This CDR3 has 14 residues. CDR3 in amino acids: CAWSDRGISYEQYF. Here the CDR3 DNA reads TGTGCCTGGAGTGACAGGGGGATCTCCTACGAGCAGTACTTC.

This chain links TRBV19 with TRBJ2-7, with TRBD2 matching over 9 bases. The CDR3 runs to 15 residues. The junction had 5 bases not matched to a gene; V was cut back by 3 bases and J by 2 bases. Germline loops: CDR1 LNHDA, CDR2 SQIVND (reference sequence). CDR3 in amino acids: CASSIEAGGTYEQYF. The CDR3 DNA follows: TGTGCCAGTAGTATTGAGGCGGGAGGGACCTACGAGCAGTACTTC. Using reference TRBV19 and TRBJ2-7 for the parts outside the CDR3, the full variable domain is DGGITQSPKYLFRKEGQNVTLSCEQNLNHDAMYWYRQDPGQGLRLIYYSQIVNDFQKGDIAEGYSVSREKKESFPLTVTSAQKNPTAFYLCASSIEAGGTYEQYFGPGTRLTVT.

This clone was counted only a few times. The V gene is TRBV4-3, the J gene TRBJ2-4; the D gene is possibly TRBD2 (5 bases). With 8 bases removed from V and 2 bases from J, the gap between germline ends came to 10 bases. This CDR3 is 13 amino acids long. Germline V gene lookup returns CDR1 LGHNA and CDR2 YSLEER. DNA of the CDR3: TGCGCCAGCTCCCCGGGGACCAAAAACATTCAGTACTTC. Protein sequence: CASSPGTKNIQYF.

CDR3 sequence reads: CASSLRQASEQYF. CDR3 DNA sequence: TGTGCCAGCAGCTTAAGACAGGCATCCGAGCAGTACTTC. This chain connects TRBV7-6 to TRBJ2-7; perhaps TRBD1 as D (6 bases). The CDR3 has 13 amino acids. Germline CDR1 SGHVS, CDR2 FNYEAQ. Trimming took off 2 bases at V and 6 bases at J, with 11 bases between the two ends.

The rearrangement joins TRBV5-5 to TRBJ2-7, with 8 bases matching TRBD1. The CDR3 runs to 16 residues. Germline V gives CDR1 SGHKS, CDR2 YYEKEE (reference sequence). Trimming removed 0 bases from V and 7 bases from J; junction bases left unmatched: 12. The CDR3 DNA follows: TGTGCCAGCAGCTTGGCCCAGGACAGGGACCCCTGGGAGCAGTACTTC. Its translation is CASSLAQDRDPWEQYF.

Here the CDR3 DNA reads TGCGCCAGCAGCCAAGAGACTAGCGGGAGGATGTCCTACAATGAGCAGTTCTTC. Protein: CASSQETSGRMSYNEQFF. The chain uses TRBV4-3 and TRBJ2-1; 13 nucleotides align to TRBD2. Trimming removed 0 bases from V and 1 base from J; junction bases left unmatched: 3. The germline CDR1 and CDR2 sequences are LGHNA and YSLEER. The CDR3 contains 18 residues.

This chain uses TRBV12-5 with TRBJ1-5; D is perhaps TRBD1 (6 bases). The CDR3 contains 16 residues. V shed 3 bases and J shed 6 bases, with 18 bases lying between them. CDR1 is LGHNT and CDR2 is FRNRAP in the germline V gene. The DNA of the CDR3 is TGTGCTAGTGGTTTCGGACACTACACAGGGTTTCAGCCCCAGCATTTT. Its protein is CASGFGHYTGFQPQHF.

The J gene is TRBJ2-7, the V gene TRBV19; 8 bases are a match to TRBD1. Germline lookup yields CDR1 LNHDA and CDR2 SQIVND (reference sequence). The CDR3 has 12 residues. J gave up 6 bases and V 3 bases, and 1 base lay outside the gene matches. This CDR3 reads CASSMTGVEQYF. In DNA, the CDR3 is TGTGCCAGTAGTATGACAGGGGTCGAGCAGTACTTC.

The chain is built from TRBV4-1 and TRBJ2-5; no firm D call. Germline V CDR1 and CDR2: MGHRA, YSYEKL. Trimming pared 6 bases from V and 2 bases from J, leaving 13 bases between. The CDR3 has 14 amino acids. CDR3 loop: CASSFIELQETQYF. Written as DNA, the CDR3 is TGCGCCAGCAGTTTTATAGAGTTACAAGAGACCCAGTACTTC.

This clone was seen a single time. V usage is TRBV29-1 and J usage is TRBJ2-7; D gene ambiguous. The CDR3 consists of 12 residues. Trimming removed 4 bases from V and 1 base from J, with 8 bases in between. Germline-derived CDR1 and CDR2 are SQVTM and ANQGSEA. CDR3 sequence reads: CSVVGPSYEQYF. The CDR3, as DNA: TGCAGCGTTGTTGGGCCGTCCTACGAGCAGTACTTC.

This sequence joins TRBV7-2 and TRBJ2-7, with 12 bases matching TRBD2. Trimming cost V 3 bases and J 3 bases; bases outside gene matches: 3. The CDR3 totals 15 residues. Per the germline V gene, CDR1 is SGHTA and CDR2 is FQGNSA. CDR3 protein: CASSLGLAGNYEQYF. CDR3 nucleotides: TGTGCCAGCAGCTTGGGACTAGCGGGTAACTACGAGCAGTACTTC.

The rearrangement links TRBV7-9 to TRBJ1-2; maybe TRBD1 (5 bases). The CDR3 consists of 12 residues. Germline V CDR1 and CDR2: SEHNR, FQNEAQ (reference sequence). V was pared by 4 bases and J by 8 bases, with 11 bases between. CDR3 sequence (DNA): TGTGCCAGCAGCTCTCAGGGTGTAGGCTACACCTTC. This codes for CASSSQGVGYTF.

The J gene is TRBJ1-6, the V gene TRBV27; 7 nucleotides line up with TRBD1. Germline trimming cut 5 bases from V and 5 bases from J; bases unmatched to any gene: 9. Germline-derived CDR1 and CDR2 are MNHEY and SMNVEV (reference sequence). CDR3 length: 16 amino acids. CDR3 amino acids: CASSPFGTENNSPLHF. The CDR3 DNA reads TGTGCCAGCAGTCCCTTTGGGACAGAAAATAATTCACCCCTCCACTTT.

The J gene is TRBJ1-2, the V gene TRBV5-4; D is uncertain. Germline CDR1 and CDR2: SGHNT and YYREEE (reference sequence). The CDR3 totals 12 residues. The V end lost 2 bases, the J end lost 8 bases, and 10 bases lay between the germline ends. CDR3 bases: TGTGCCAGCAGCTTTCCCCCCTCCGGCTACACCTTC. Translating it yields CASSFPPSGYTF.

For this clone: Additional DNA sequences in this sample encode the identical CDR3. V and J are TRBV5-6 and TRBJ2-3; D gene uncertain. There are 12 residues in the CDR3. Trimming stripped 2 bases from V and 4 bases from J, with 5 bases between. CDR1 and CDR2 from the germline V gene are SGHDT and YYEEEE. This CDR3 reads CASSFGPDTQYF. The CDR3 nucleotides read TGTGCCAGCAGCTTTGGTCCAGATACGCAGTATTTT. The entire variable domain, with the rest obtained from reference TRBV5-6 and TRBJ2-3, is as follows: DAGVTQSPTHLIKTRGQQVTLRCSPKSGHDTVSWYQQALGQGPQFIFQYYEEEERQRGNFPDRFSGHQFPNYSSELNVNALLLGDSALYLCASSFGPDTQYFGPGTRLTVL.

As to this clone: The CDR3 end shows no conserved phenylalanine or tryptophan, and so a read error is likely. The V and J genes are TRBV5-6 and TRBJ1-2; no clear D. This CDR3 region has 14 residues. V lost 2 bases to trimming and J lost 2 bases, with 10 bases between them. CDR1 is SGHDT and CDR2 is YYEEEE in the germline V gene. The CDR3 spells CASSFETDNYGYTL. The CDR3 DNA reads TGTGCCAGCAGCTTTGAGACGGACAACTATGGCTACACCCTC.

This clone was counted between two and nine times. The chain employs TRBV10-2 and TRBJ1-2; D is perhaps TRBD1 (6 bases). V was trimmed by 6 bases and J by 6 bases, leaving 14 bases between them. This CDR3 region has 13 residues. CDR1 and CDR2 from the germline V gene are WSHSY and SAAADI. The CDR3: CASSDDPGDGYTF. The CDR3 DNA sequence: TGCGCCAGCAGCGACGACCCAGGGGATGGCTACACCTTC.

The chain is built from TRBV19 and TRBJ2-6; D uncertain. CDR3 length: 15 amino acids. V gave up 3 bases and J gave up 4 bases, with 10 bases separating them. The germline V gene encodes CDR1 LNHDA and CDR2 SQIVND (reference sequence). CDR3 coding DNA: TGTGCCAGTAGTATTATGGTGTCGGGGGCCAACGTCCTGACTTTC. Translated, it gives CASSIMVSGANVLTF. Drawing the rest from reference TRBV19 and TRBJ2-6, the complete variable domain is DGGITQSPKYLFRKEGQNVTLSCEQNLNHDAMYWYRQDPGQGLRLIYYSQIVNDFQKGDIAEGYSVSREKKESFPLTVTSAQKNPTAFYLCASSIMVSGANVLTFGAGSRLTVL.